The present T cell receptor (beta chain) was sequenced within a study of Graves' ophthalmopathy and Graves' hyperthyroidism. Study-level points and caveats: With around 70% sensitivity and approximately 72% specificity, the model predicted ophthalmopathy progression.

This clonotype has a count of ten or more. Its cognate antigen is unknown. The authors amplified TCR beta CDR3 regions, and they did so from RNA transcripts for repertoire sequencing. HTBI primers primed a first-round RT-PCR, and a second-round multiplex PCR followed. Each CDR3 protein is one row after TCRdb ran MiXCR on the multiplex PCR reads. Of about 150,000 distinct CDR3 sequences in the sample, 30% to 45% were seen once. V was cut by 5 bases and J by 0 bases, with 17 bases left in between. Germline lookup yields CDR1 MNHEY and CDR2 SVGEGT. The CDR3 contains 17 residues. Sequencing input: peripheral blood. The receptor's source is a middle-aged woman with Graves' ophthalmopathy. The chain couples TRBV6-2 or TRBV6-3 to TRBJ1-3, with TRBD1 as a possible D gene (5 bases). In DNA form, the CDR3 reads TGTGCCAGCAGTCACCCGTCGGGGACCGCCTCTGGAAACACCATATATTTT. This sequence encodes CASSHPSGTASGNTIYF.